This TCR beta chain is drawn from a study of PD-1 blockade in mismatch repair-deficient tumors. Study-wide results and caveats: Rapid post-treatment expansion, then contraction, generally preceding radiologic response, marked tumor-resident clones.

Some clones are missing from TCRdb's copy, which holds only in-frame ones; the method was immunoSEQ multiplex PCR. The table lists about 79,000 clones, 65% to 85% of them singletons, with around 5.5% in the top ten. Remarks on this clone: Its specificity is not known.

This clonotype was sampled from an adult with mismatch repair-deficient cancer. The sample in question was peripheral blood, obtained 44 weeks after starting pembrolizumab.

The CDR3 protein is CATSRPPGLAVLFEQFF. CDR3 DNA: TGTGCCACCAGCAGACCCCCGGGACTAGCTGTTCTTTTTGAGCAGTTCTTC. The chain employs TRBV15 and TRBJ2-1; 9 bases align to TRBD2. CDR3 length: 17 residues. J was trimmed by 9 bases and V by 2 bases; bases with no gene match: 14. Germline values: CDR1 LNHNV, CDR2 YYDKDF (reference sequence).